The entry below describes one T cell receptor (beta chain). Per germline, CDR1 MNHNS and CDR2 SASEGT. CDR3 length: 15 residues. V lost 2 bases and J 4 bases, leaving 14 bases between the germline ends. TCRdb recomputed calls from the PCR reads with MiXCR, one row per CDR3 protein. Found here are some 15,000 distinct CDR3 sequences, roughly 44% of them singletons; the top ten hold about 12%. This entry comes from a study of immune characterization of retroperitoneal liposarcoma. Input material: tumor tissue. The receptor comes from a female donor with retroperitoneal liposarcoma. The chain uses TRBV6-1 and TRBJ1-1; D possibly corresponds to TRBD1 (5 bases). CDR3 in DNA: TGTGCCAGCAGTGAACACGGGGGGGTTGCCACTGAAGCTTTCTTT. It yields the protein CASSEHGGVATEAFF.